This T cell receptor (beta chain) was obtained from a study of early T cells in non-severe SARS-CoV-2 infection. On the study more broadly: From unsorted whole blood, bulk RNA was sequenced, and the chains remained unpaired. The study's findings and limits: Using VDJdb, the matching emphasized anti-spike CD8 responses while missing private and CD4 specificities.

This clonotype showed up just a few times. Its antigen is not identified. The germline gives CDR1 SGHRS, CDR2 YFSETQ. Trimming took 5 bases from V and 1 from J, leaving 16 bases between them. The length of the CDR3 is 15 residues. Unique molecular identifiers were added to individual cDNA molecules. TCRdb re-derived calls from the 5' RACE reads in MiXCR, one entry per CDR3 protein. The data contain about 40,000 distinct CDR3 sequences, approximately 5.9% of them seen just once; the ten biggest clones take up more than 7.5%. The specimen was whole blood, collected at baseline. The sequence was obtained from an adult who was a healthcare worker with PCR-confirmed SARS-CoV-2 infection or an uninfected control (not recorded which). The V gene is TRBV5-1, the J gene TRBJ2-7; D is undetermined. CDR3: CASRAVEQNSYEQYF. The CDR3 region has the DNA TGCGCCAGCAGGGCCGTCGAACAGAATTCCTACGAGCAGTACTTC.